Following are 6 T cell receptor beta chains from one sample sequenced in a study of Ad26.COV2.S vaccination and SARS-CoV-2 variants. Libraries were prepared by immunoSEQ multiplex PCR; TCRdb keeps only in-frame clonotypes and omits some of them. The table has over 400,000 clones, approximately 92% seen once. Treatment: 19 received Ad26.COV2.S at low or high dose, single or two shots; 5 received placebo; per-sample allocation not given. Day 63 following the first vaccine or placebo injection was when the samples were taken. Source: peripheral blood, taken in a trial of Ad26.COV2.S vaccine versus placebo. The source is a person between 18 and 65 years old who received the Ad26.COV2.S COVID-19 vaccine or a placebo.

The V and J genes are TRBV28 and TRBJ1-5; 10 nucleotides agree with TRBD1. V was pared by 9 bases and J by 1 base, with 6 bases of the junction left unmatched. Germline CDR1 is MDHEN and CDR2 is SYDVKM. The CDR3 runs to 15 residues. The CDR3 DNA reads TGTGCCAGTGGGACAGGGGTCGACAGCAATCAGCCCCAGCATTTT. Residues: CASGTGVDSNQPQHF.

The chain carries TRBV19 and TRBJ1-1; 7 nucleotides agree with TRBD1. The V and J ends lost 9 bases and 5 bases, in that order; junction bases with no gene match: 6. The CDR3 is 12 residues long. Looked up from germline, CDR1 is LNHDA and CDR2 is SQIVND (reference sequence). This CDR3 is CASRGRGTEAFF. CDR3 bases: TGTGCCAGCAGGGGGAGGGGGACTGAAGCTTTCTTT.

The V and J genes are TRBV24-1 and TRBJ1-5; D unclear. Trimming took off 5 bases at V and 5 bases at J, with 9 bases between the two ends. Germline lookup yields CDR1 KGHDR and CDR2 SFDVKD. The CDR3 is made up of 13 amino acids. The CDR3 spells CATSARVDQPQHF. In nucleotides, the CDR3 is TGTGCCACCAGTGCGAGAGTCGATCAGCCCCAGCATTTT.

On this clone: The same CDR3 also results from other DNA sequences found in this sample. Written as DNA, the CDR3 is TGTGCCAGCAGTTTGGGACCGAACACTGAAGCTTTCTTT. Its translation is CASSLGPNTEAFF. This chain uses TRBV27 with TRBJ1-1; the D gene is possibly TRBD1 (5 bases). V was shortened by 3 bases and J by 1 base, with 6 bases between the two germline ends. The CDR3 loop spans 13 amino acids. Germline values: CDR1 MNHEY, CDR2 SMNVEV (reference sequence).

The chain links TRBV5-8 to TRBJ1-1; D is possibly TRBD1 (6 bases). The CDR3 is 16 amino acids. Germline values: CDR1 SGHTS, CDR2 YDEGEE. The V and J ends lost 2 bases and 1 base respectively, with 15 bases between them. CDR3 bases: TGTGCCAGCAGCTTCGAACGGATGGGGGCGAACACTGAAGCTTTCTTT. It specifies CASSFERMGANTEAFF.

This clone was found once. The J gene is TRBJ2-2, the V gene TRBV6-4; 10 bases agree with TRBD1. Germline-derived CDR1 and CDR2 are MRHNA and SNTAGT. The CDR3 has 16 amino acids. V gave up 8 bases and J gave up 0 bases; unmatched junction bases: 6. CDR3 DNA: TGTGCCAGCCGCCCGGACAGGGGGACGAACACCGGGGAGCTGTTTTTT. Encoded protein: CASRPDRGTNTGELFF.